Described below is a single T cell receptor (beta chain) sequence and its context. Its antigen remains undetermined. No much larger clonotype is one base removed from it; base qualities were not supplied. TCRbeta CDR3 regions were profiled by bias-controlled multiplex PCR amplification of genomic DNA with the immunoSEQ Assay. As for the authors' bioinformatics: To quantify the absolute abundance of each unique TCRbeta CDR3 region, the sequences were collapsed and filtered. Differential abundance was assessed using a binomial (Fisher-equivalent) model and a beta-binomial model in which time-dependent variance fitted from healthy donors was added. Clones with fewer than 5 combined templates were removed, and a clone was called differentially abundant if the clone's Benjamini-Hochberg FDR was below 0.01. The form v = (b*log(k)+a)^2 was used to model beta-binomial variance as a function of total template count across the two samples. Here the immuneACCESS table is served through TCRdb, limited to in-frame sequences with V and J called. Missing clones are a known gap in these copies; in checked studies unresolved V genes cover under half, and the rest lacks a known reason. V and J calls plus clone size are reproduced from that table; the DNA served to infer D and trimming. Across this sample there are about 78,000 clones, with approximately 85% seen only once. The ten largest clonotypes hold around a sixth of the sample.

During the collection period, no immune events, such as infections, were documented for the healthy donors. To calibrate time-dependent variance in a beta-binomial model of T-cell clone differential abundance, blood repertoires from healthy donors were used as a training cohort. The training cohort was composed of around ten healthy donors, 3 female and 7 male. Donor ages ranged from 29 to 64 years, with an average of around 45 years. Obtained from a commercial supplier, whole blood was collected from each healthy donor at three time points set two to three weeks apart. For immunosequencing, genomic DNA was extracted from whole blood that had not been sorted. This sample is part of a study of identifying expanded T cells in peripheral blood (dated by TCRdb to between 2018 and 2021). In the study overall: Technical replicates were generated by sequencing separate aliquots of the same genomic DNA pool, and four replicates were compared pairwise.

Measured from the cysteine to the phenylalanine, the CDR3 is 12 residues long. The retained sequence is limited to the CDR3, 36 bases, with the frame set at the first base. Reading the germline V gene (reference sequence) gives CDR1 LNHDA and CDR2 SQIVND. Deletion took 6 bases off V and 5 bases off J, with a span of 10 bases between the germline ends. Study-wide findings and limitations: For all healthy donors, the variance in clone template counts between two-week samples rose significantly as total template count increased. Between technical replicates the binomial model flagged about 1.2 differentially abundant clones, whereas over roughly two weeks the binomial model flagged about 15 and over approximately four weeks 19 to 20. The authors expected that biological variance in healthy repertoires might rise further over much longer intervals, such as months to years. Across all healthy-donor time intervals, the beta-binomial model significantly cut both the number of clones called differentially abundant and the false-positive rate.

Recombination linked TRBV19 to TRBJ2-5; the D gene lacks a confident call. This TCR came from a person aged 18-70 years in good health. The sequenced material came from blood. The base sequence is TGTGCCAGTAGCGCCCTACGGGAGACCCAGTACTTC. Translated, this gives CASSALRETQYF.